This TCR beta chain was retrieved from a study of blood T cell repertoires in COVID-19. Study details: Donors in the United States, Italy and Spain gave samples during acute or convalescent COVID-19. T cells, B-cell-depleted T cells, or PBMCs provided the cDNA or gDNA that served as material.

In the original analysis: Reference gene primer amplification gave estimated nucleated cell counts. Sequencing was performed with immunoSEQ multiplex PCR; in TCRdb, only in-frame clones are kept and a portion is missing. D and trimming come from the DNA, and the V and J calls and clone size come from that table. The table shows 300,000 to 400,000 clones, with approximately 86% occurring only once. The CDR3 covers 15 residues. Looked up from germline, CDR1 is SGHTA and CDR2 is FQGTGA. V gave up 6 bases and J gave up 1 base, with 13 bases separating them. The Seattle site enrolled patients during active infection and followed them longitudinally.

What was sequenced was peripheral blood. This clonotype was obtained from an older woman with COVID-19, enrolled during active disease. The chain recombines TRBV7-3 with TRBJ2-1; a weak D match, TRBD2 (6 bases). CDR3 DNA: TGTGCCAGCAGAGTTACTAGCACTTCCTACAATGAGCAGTTCTTC. Translation: CASRVTSTSYNEQFF.